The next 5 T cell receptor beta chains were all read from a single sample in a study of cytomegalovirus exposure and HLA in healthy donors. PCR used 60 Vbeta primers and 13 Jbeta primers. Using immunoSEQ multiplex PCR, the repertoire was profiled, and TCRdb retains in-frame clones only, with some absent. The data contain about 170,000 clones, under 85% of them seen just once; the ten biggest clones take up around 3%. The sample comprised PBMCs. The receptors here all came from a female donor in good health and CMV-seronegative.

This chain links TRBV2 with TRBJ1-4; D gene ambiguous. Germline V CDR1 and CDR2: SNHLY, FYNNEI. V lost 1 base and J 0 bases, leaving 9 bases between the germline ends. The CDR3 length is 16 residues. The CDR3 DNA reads TGTGCCAGCAGTGAAGGCGGTCCTGCAACTAATGAAAAACTGTTTTTT. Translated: CASSEGGPATNEKLFF.

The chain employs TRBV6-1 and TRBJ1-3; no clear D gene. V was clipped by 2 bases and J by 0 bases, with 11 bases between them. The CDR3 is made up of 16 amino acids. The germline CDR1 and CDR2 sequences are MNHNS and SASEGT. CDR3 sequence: CASSESVLISGNTIYF. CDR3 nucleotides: TGTGCCAGCAGTGAATCGGTCTTGATCTCTGGAAACACCATATATTTT.

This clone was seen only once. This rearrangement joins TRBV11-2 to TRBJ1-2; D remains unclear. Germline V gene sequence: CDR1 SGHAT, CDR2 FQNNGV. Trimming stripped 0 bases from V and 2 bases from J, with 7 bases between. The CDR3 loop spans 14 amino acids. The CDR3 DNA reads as TGTGCCAGCAGCTTAGAGAGGGTGAACTATGGCTACACCTTC. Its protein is CASSLERVNYGYTF. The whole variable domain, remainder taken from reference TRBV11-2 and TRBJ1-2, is EAGVAQSPRYKIIEKRQSVAFWCNPISGHATLYWYQQILGQGPKLLIQFQNNGVVDDSQLPKDRFSAERLKGVDSTLKIQPAKLEDSAVYLCASSLERVNYGYTFGSGTRLTVV.

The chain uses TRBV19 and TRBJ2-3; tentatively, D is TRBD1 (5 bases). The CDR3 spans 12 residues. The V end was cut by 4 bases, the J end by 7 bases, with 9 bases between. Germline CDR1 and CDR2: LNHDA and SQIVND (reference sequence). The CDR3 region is CASSTQEYTQYF. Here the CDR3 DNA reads TGTGCCAGTAGTACACAGGAATATACGCAGTATTTT.

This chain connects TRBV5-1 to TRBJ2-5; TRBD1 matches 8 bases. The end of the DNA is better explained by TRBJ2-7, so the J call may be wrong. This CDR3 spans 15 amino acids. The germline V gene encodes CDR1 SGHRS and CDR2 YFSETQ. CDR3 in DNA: TGCGCCAGCAGCTTCCGGACAGGGTTTAGGGACGAGCAGTACTTC. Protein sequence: CASSFRTGFRDEQYF.